This is a list of T cell receptor beta chains from one sample in a study of T cell repertoires in ileal Crohn's disease. Sequencing was performed with immunoSEQ multiplex PCR; in TCRdb, only in-frame clones are kept and a portion is missing. The sample includes around 5,000 clones, about four fifths seen only once; the top ten take 9.5% to 15%. The specimen was ileal tissue. These receptors all stem from an adult with Crohn's disease. The CDR3 runs from the conserved cysteine through the conserved F or W. Fields, in order: D gene, J gene, clone size, V gene, CDR3 DNA, CDR3 protein. D genes are given only for firm matches. Some rows have no size entry. The others give once, few or many, or a class for an expanded clone.

d_gene: TRBD1
j_gene: TRBJ1-2
abundance: NA
v_gene: TRBV18
CDR3nt: TGTGCCAGCTCACCCACGGACAGGGGCTATGGCTACACCTTC
CDR3aa: CASSPTDRGYGYTF

d_gene: TRBD1
j_gene: TRBJ2-1
abundance: once
v_gene: TRBV7-7
CDR3nt: TGTGCTAGCAGCCGGGGACAGGGGGACTACAATGAGCAGTTCTTC
CDR3aa: CASSRGQGDYNEQFF

d_gene: NA
j_gene: TRBJ1-1
abundance: NA
v_gene: TRBV4-1
CDR3nt: TGCGCCAGCAGCCAAGGGGCAGGGCGCACTGAAGCTTTCTTT
CDR3aa: CASSQGAGRTEAFF

d_gene: TRBD1
j_gene: TRBJ2-1
abundance: NA
v_gene: TRBV28
CDR3nt: TGTGCCAGCAGACCTATGGGGGGACAGGGCAACTACAATGAGCAGTTCTTC
CDR3aa: CASRPMGGQGNYNEQFF

d_gene: NA
j_gene: TRBJ2-6
abundance: NA
v_gene: TRBV6-1
CDR3nt: TGTGCCAGCAGAAAAGGGGGGGATGGGGCCAACGTCCTGACTTTC
CDR3aa: CASRKGGDGANVLTF

d_gene: NA
j_gene: TRBJ1-1
abundance: NA
v_gene: TRBV20-1
CDR3nt: TGCAGTGCTAGCGGGAACACTGAAGCTTTCTTT
CDR3aa: CSASGNTEAFF

d_gene: TRBD1
j_gene: TRBJ1-2
abundance: NA
v_gene: TRBV7-3
CDR3nt: TGTGCCAGCAGCCCCGGGTTAAGACAGGGAAGCGGCAGCTACACCTTC
CDR3aa: CASSPGLRQGSGSYTF

d_gene: NA
j_gene: TRBJ2-1
abundance: once
v_gene: TRBV5-4
CDR3nt: TGTGCCAGCAGCTTGGTAGGGGTCTACAATGAGCAGTTCTTC
CDR3aa: CASSLVGVYNEQFF

d_gene: NA
j_gene: TRBJ2-7
abundance: NA
v_gene: TRBV19
CDR3nt: TGTGCCAGTAGTACCCAAGACAATCCCTACGAGCAGTACTTC
CDR3aa: CASSTQDNPYEQYF

d_gene: TRBD2
j_gene: TRBJ2-3
abundance: NA
v_gene: TRBV27
CDR3nt: TGTGCCAGCAGTTTAGGGCTAGCGGGGATCTCCACAGATACGCAGTATTTT
CDR3aa: CASSLGLAGISTDTQYF

d_gene: TRBD1
j_gene: TRBJ1-6
abundance: NA
v_gene: TRBV6-1
CDR3nt: TGTGCCAGCAGTGTCGGGACAGGGGGCGATTCACCCCTCCACTTT
CDR3aa: CASSVGTGGDSPLHF

d_gene: NA
j_gene: TRBJ1-3
abundance: NA
v_gene: TRBV27
CDR3nt: TGTGCCAGCAAGAAGCAGGGGTCTGGAAACACCATATATTTT
CDR3aa: CASKKQGSGNTIYF

d_gene: TRBD1
j_gene: TRBJ2-5
abundance: NA
v_gene: TRBV6-4
CDR3nt: TGTGCCAGCGTAAGAGGGGGCGTAAAAGAGACCCAGTACTTC
CDR3aa: CASVRGGVKETQYF

d_gene: TRBD2
j_gene: TRBJ2-1
abundance: NA
v_gene: TRBV30
CDR3nt: TGTGCCTGGAAGCTAGCGGGGGTCTCCGAGCAGTTCTTC
CDR3aa: CAWKLAGVSEQFF

d_gene: NA
j_gene: TRBJ1-1
abundance: NA
v_gene: TRBV14
CDR3nt: TGTGCCAGCAGCCCCCAGGTCTACACTGAAGCTTTCTTT
CDR3aa: CASSPQVYTEAFF

d_gene: TRBD1
j_gene: TRBJ2-2
abundance: NA
v_gene: TRBV2
CDR3nt: TGTGCCAGCAGGGAACAGGGGGGTAGGACCGGGGAGCTGTTTTTT
CDR3aa: CASREQGGRTGELFF

d_gene: NA
j_gene: TRBJ1-6
abundance: NA
v_gene: TRBV6-4
CDR3nt: TGTGCCAGCAGTGACGACAGCGATAATTCACCCCTCCACTTT
CDR3aa: CASSDDSDNSPLHF

d_gene: NA
j_gene: TRBJ1-2
abundance: NA
v_gene: TRBV2
CDR3nt: TGTGCCAGCAGTGAGGCGGGGACTGGCTACACCTTC
CDR3aa: CASSEAGTGYTF

d_gene: NA
j_gene: TRBJ1-6
abundance: NA
v_gene: TRBV10-1
CDR3nt: TGCGCCAGCAGTGATCCAGGGGAAAATTCACCCCTCCACTTT
CDR3aa: CASSDPGENSPLHF

d_gene: TRBD2
j_gene: TRBJ2-3
abundance: NA
v_gene: TRBV9
CDR3nt: TGTGCCAGCAGCGGAGGTCCTAGCGGGGGATTATCTAGCACAGATACGCAGTATTTT
CDR3aa: CASSGGPSGGLSSTDTQYF

d_gene: TRBD2
j_gene: TRBJ2-5
abundance: NA
v_gene: TRBV7-2
CDR3nt: TGTGCCAGCAGCTTAGTAGGGGGACTAGCGGGGGGGCCGAAGACCCAGTACTTC
CDR3aa: CASSLVGGLAGGPKTQYF

d_gene: TRBD2
j_gene: TRBJ2-7
abundance: NA
v_gene: TRBV28
CDR3nt: TGTGCCAGCAGGACGGGACTAGCGCCCCTTTACGAGCAGTACTTC
CDR3aa: CASRTGLAPLYEQYF

d_gene: NA
j_gene: TRBJ1-4
abundance: NA
v_gene: TRBV2
CDR3nt: TGTGCCAGCAGTGACGTTCGGCAGGGGATTGAAAAACTGTTTTTT
CDR3aa: CASSDVRQGIEKLFF

d_gene: NA
j_gene: TRBJ2-7
abundance: NA
v_gene: TRBV7-8
CDR3nt: TGTGCCAGCGGAGGGGTCTACGAGCAGTACTTC
CDR3aa: CASGGVYEQYF

d_gene: NA
j_gene: TRBJ1-4
abundance: NA
v_gene: TRBV6-6
CDR3nt: TGTGCCAGCAGTTACTCCGGGTCCGGCGAAAAACTGTTTTTT
CDR3aa: CASSYSGSGEKLFF

d_gene: TRBD1
j_gene: TRBJ2-7
abundance: NA
v_gene: TRBV11-2
CDR3nt: TGTGCCAGCAGCTCTAGACAGGGACAATCCTACGAGCAGTACTTC
CDR3aa: CASSSRQGQSYEQYF

d_gene: TRBD2
j_gene: TRBJ2-1
abundance: NA
v_gene: TRBV6-4
CDR3nt: TGTGCCAGCAGTGAACTAGCGGGGGGCCGGGATGAGCAGTTCTTC
CDR3aa: CASSELAGGRDEQFF

d_gene: TRBD2
j_gene: TRBJ2-3
abundance: NA
v_gene: TRBV2
CDR3nt: TGTGCCAGCAGGGACCGGACTAGCGGGGGCGCAGATACGCAGTATTTT
CDR3aa: CASRDRTSGGADTQYF

d_gene: TRBD1
j_gene: TRBJ2-1
abundance: NA
v_gene: TRBV5-1
CDR3nt: TGCGCCAGCAGCTTGGCCCAGGGGGCGTACAATGAGCAGTTCTTC
CDR3aa: CASSLAQGAYNEQFF

d_gene: NA
j_gene: TRBJ2-3
abundance: NA
v_gene: TRBV5-1
CDR3nt: TGCGCCAGCAGGGAGGTGGGCCGCCCCACAGATACGCAGTATTTT
CDR3aa: CASREVGRPTDTQYF

d_gene: TRBD2
j_gene: TRBJ2-3
abundance: NA
v_gene: TRBV11-2
CDR3nt: TGTGCCAGCAGCTGGGGTAGCGGGGTGGGGGATACGCAGTATTTT
CDR3aa: CASSWGSGVGDTQYF

d_gene: NA
j_gene: TRBJ1-5
abundance: NA
v_gene: TRBV27
CDR3nt: TGTGCCAGCAGTCCCCATAGGGAGGGGCTCGGTCAGCCCCAGCATTTT
CDR3aa: CASSPHREGLGQPQHF

d_gene: NA
j_gene: TRBJ2-1
abundance: once
v_gene: TRBV28
CDR3nt: TGTGCCAGCTACCCCCCACTGAGCTCCTACAATGAGCAGTTCTTC
CDR3aa: CASYPPLSSYNEQFF

d_gene: NA
j_gene: TRBJ1-1
abundance: NA
v_gene: TRBV18
CDR3nt: TGTGCCAGCTCACCAACTGCAGGGGAGAACACTGAAGCTTTCTTT
CDR3aa: CASSPTAGENTEAFF

d_gene: NA
j_gene: TRBJ1-1
abundance: NA
v_gene: TRBV7-9
CDR3nt: TGTGCCAGCAGCTCCCGTTTAGGAGGAACTTTCTTT
CDR3aa: CASSSRLGGTFF

d_gene: TRBD1
j_gene: TRBJ2-1
abundance: once
v_gene: TRBV27
CDR3nt: TGTGCCAGCAGTTTTCCGCCAGGGGGTAATGAGCAGTTCTTC
CDR3aa: CASSFPPGGNEQFF

d_gene: TRBD1
j_gene: TRBJ1-6
abundance: NA
v_gene: TRBV28
CDR3nt: TGTGCCTCCCGACCGGGACAGGGGCATTCACCCCTCCACTTT
CDR3aa: CASRPGQGHSPLHF

d_gene: TRBD1
j_gene: TRBJ2-1
abundance: NA
v_gene: TRBV9
CDR3nt: TGTGCCAGCAGCGGGCTCCTAGGGACAGGGGGAAACAATGAGCAGTTCTTC
CDR3aa: CASSGLLGTGGNNEQFF

d_gene: NA
j_gene: TRBJ1-1
abundance: NA
v_gene: TRBV30
CDR3nt: TGTGCCTGGAGTGGACAGGTCAACACTGAAGCTTTCTTT
CDR3aa: CAWSGQVNTEAFF

d_gene: TRBD1
j_gene: TRBJ1-1
abundance: NA
v_gene: TRBV7-9
CDR3nt: TGTGCCAGCAGATACCCCGCAGGGACAGGGGCCGGGACTGAAGCTTTCTTT
CDR3aa: CASRYPAGTGAGTEAFF

d_gene: NA
j_gene: TRBJ1-5
abundance: once
v_gene: TRBV23-1
CDR3nt: TGCGCCAGCAGTCATCCCTCCCGGGGAACCGCTCAGCCCCAGCATTTT
CDR3aa: CASSHPSRGTAQPQHF

d_gene: NA
j_gene: TRBJ1-4
abundance: NA
v_gene: TRBV25-1
CDR3nt: TGTGCCAGCAGTGAATATAAACACAATAATGAAAAACTGTTTTTT
CDR3aa: CASSEYKHNNEKLFF

d_gene: NA
j_gene: TRBJ1-1
abundance: NA
v_gene: TRBV4-3
CDR3nt: TGCGCCAGCAGCCAAGAAGATGGGAGCACTGAAGCTTTCTTT
CDR3aa: CASSQEDGSTEAFF

d_gene: NA
j_gene: TRBJ1-1
abundance: NA
v_gene: TRBV7-2
CDR3nt: TGTGCCAGCAGAGCACAGGGACCCACTGAAGCTTTCTTT
CDR3aa: CASRAQGPTEAFF

d_gene: TRBD2
j_gene: TRBJ2-3
abundance: NA
v_gene: TRBV18
CDR3nt: TGTGCCAGCTCACCGGCGACTAGCGGCACAGATACGCAGTATTTT
CDR3aa: CASSPATSGTDTQYF

d_gene: TRBD2
j_gene: TRBJ2-5
abundance: NA
v_gene: TRBV11-1
CDR3nt: TGTGCCAGCAGCTTAGTAGGCGGGAGAGGAGAGACCCAGTACTTC
CDR3aa: CASSLVGGRGETQYF

d_gene: NA
j_gene: TRBJ1-3
abundance: NA
v_gene: TRBV5-1
CDR3nt: TGCGCCAGCAGCAGGGAGATTGGTGGAAACACCATATATTTT
CDR3aa: CASSREIGGNTIYF

d_gene: TRBD1
j_gene: TRBJ2-7
abundance: NA
v_gene: TRBV6-5
CDR3nt: TGTGCCAGCAGTCGCGGACAGGGCTACGAGCAGTACTTC
CDR3aa: CASSRGQGYEQYF

d_gene: NA
j_gene: TRBJ2-3
abundance: NA
v_gene: TRBV6-1
CDR3nt: TGTGCCAGCAGTCCCAGGGTAGCAGATACGCAGTATTTT
CDR3aa: CASSPRVADTQYF

d_gene: NA
j_gene: TRBJ1-1
abundance: NA
v_gene: TRBV7-9
CDR3nt: TGTGCCAGCAGCACCCAGAAGGGGACTGAAGCTTTCTTT
CDR3aa: CASSTQKGTEAFF